This T cell receptor (beta chain) was identified in a study of T cells in narcolepsy. Study context: Donors had narcolepsy type 1 or type 2, or were healthy controls.

Concerning this clone: The antigen is unknown.

Measured with immunoSEQ multiplex PCR; TCRdb has only the in-frame clones, and not every one. The repertoire holds about 32,000 clones, with around 75% as singletons. CDR1 is SGHTS, CDR2 YDEGEE, per germline. V gave up 4 bases and J gave up 0 bases; unmatched junction bases: 2. The CDR3 has 14 residues. Points from the study as a whole: Healthy controls reportedly lacked the autoreactive clonotypes serially found in patients' blood. Autoreactive clone sequences were missing from some blood memory CD4+ repertoires.

The receptor was isolated from a human donor with narcolepsy. V usage is TRBV5-8 and J usage is TRBJ2-7, with 9 nucleotides matching TRBD1. The specimen was CD45RA- memory CD4+ T cells from PBMCs. The CDR3 protein is CASSRGQGSYEQYF. CDR3 in DNA: TGTGCCAGCAGCCGGGGACAGGGCTCCTACGAGCAGTACTTC.